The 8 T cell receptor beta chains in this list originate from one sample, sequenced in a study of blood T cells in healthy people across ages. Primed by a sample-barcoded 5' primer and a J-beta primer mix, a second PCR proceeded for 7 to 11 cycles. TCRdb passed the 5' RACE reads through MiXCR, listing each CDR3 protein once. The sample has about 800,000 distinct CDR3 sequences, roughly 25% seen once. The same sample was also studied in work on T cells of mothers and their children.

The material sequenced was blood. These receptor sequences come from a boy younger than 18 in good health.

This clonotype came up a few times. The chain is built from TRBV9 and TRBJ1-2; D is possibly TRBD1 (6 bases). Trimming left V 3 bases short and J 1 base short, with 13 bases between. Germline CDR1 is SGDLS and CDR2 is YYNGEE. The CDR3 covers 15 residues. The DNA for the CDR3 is TGTGCCAGCAGCGCAACAGGGAGCGTTAACTATGGCTACACCTTC. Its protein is CASSATGSVNYGYTF.

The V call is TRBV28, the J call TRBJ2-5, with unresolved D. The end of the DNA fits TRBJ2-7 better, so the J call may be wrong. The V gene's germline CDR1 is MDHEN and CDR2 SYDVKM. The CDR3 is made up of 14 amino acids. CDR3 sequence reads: CASSLLRRSYEQYF. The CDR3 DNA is TGTGCCAGCAGTCTCCTTAGACGGTCCTACGAGCAGTACTTC.

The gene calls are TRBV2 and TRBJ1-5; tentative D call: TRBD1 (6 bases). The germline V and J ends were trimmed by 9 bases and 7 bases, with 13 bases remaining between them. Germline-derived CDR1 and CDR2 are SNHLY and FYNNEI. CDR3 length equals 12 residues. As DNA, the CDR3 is TGTGCCAGTCGGACAGTTGGGCAGCCCCAGCATTTT. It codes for CASRTVGQPQHF.

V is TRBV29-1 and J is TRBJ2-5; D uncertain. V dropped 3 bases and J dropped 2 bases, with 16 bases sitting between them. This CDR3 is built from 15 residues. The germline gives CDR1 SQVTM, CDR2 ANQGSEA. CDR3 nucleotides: TGCAGCGTTGACGTAAGGACCCGATATCAAGAGACCCAGTACTTC. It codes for CSVDVRTRYQETQYF.

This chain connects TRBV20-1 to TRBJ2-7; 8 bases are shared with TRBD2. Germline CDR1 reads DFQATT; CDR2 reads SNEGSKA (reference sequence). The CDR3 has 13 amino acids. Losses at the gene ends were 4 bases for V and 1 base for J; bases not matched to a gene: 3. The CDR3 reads CSAMGTSSYEQYF. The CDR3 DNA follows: TGCAGTGCTATGGGGACTAGTTCCTACGAGCAGTACTTC.

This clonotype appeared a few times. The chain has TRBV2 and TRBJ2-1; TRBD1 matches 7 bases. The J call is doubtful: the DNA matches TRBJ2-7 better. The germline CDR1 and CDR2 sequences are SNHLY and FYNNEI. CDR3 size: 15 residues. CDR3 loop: CASSEAPGGSYEQYF. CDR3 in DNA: TGTGCCAGCAGTGAAGCCCCAGGGGGCTCCTACGAGCAGTACTTC.

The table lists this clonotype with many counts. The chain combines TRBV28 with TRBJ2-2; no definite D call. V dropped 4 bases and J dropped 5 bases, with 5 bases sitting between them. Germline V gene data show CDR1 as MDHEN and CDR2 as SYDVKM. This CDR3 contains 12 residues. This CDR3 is CASSSQTGELFF. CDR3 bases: TGTGCCAGCAGTTCTCAGACCGGGGAGCTGTTTTTT.

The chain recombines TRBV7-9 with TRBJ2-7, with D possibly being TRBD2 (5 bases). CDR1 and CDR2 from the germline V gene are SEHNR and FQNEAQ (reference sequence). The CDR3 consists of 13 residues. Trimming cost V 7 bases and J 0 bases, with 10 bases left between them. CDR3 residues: CASKGRDSYEQYF. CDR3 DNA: TGTGCCAGCAAGGGCCGGGACTCCTACGAGCAGTACTTC.